The next 10 T cell receptor beta chains were all read from a single sample in a study of glioma-infiltrating T cells after dendritic cell vaccination. Specified time point: after dendritic cell vaccination, including at tumor progression/relapse. The protocol was immunoSEQ multiplex PCR, while the TCRdb copy is restricted to in-frame clones and leaves out a portion. In the table there are about 50,000 clones, approximately 90% of which are singletons. Sequenced here: blood, sampled after dendritic cell vaccination. The receptors stem from a human donor with glioblastoma.

This chain links TRBV5-5 with TRBJ2-5, with a tentative D call TRBD1 (5 bases). V was pared by 1 base and J by 1 base, with 8 bases between. The CDR3 spans 14 residues. Germline CDR1 reads SGHKS; CDR2 reads YYEKEE (reference sequence). The CDR3 spells CASSLSRVQETQYF. The DNA for the CDR3 is TGTGCCAGCAGCTTGTCCAGGGTCCAAGAGACCCAGTACTTC.

The rearrangement joins TRBV19 to TRBJ2-4; 12 positions agree with TRBD2. V lost 5 bases, J lost 4 bases, and 6 bases stayed unmatched. Per germline, CDR1 LNHDA and CDR2 SQIVND (reference sequence). The CDR3 is made up of 16 amino acids. The CDR3 sequence is CASSFGLAGSKNIQYF. Written as DNA, the CDR3 is TGTGCCAGTAGTTTTGGACTAGCGGGAAGTAAAAACATTCAGTACTTC.

This chain links TRBV6-5 with TRBJ1-2; D not certain. Germline CDR1 is MNHEY and CDR2 is SVGAGI. Trimming removed 2 bases at V and 5 bases at J, with 6 bases between. CDR3 length: 12 residues. The CDR3 sequence is CASSYRGYGYTF. CDR3 nucleotide sequence: TGTGCCAGCAGTTACCGGGGATATGGCTACACCTTC.

The V call is TRBV11-2, the J call TRBJ1-3; TRBD1 matches 7 bases. The CDR3 is 18 amino acids. CDR1 is SGHAT, CDR2 FQNNGV, per germline. Trimming took 1 base from V and 4 from J; bases not matched to a gene: 13. CDR3 loop: CASSLVYRGRGAGNTIYF. The CDR3 DNA sequence: TGTGCCAGCAGCTTAGTCTACAGGGGACGGGGAGCGGGAAACACCATATATTTT.

The chain recombines TRBV18 with TRBJ1-2; D may be TRBD1 (5 bases). V was shortened by 2 bases and J by 4 bases, with 8 bases between the two germline ends. From germline, CDR1 is KGHSH and CDR2 LQKENI. The CDR3 is 13 amino acids. The CDR3, as DNA: TGTGCCAGCTCACCAGAACAGGCCTATGGCTACACCTTC. This gives the protein CASSPEQAYGYTF.

The chain joins TRBV6-5 to TRBJ2-7; 10 positions agree with TRBD1. The germline gives CDR1 MNHEY, CDR2 SVGAGI. CDR3 size: 16 residues. Germline trimming cut 4 bases from V and 4 bases from J; bases unmatched to any gene: 10. The CDR3 DNA sequence: TGTGCCAGCAGTTTTAGTCGGACAGGGGGTAGTTACGAGCAGTACTTC. It is translated as CASSFSRTGGSYEQYF.

This chain uses TRBV16 with TRBJ2-5, with TRBD2 identical over 8 bases. The J call may be in error: the DNA end matches TRBJ2-7 better. The V gene's germline CDR1 is KGHSY and CDR2 FQNENV. The CDR3 is 19 amino acids. The CDR3 sequence is CASSPSIVWAGGSENEQYF. CDR3 sequence (DNA): TGTGCCAGCAGCCCAAGTATTGTTTGGGCGGGAGGTAGTGAGAACGAGCAGTACTTC.

The gene calls are TRBV9 and TRBJ1-2; D gene uncertain. Trimming removed 0 bases from V and 2 bases from J, with 11 bases in between. The germline V gene has CDR1 SGDLS and CDR2 YYNGEE. The CDR3 is 15 amino acids. The CDR3 nucleotides are TGTGCCAGCAGCGTAGGGTCAGGCAACAACTATGGCTACACCTTC. Translation: CASSVGSGNNYGYTF.

The CDR3: CASSRRTSGTGEQFF. CDR3 coding DNA: TGTGCCAGCAGCCGGAGGACTAGCGGGACGGGGGAGCAGTTCTTC. The gene calls are TRBV7-2 and TRBJ2-1; 12 nucleotides agree with TRBD2. V shed 5 bases and J 10 bases; nucleotides not matched to a gene: 9. CDR1 and CDR2 from the germline V gene are SGHTA and FQGNSA. The CDR3 totals 15 residues.

This chain joins TRBV27 and TRBJ1-3; D call uncertain. There are 15 residues in the CDR3. Trimming pared 3 bases from V and 0 bases from J, leaving 9 bases between. Per the germline V gene, CDR1 is MNHEY and CDR2 is SMNVEV (reference sequence). This CDR3 is CASSFEANSGNTIYF. The CDR3 DNA follows: TGTGCCAGCAGTTTTGAAGCGAACTCTGGAAACACCATATATTTT.